This T cell receptor (beta chain) originates from a study of OX40 agonist ivuxolimab in advanced cancers. At the level of the study: All patients had ivuxolimab intravenously every 2 weeks at 0.01 to 10 mg/kg. Those enrolled were less than 85% male, with a mean age of roughly 62 years and ages from roughly 20 to 85. Partial responses were seen in three patients, one with hepatocellular carcinoma and two with cutaneous melanoma.

A remark on this clone: Its antigen remains unidentified.

The method was immunoSEQ multiplex PCR; TCRdb's version includes in-frame clones alone and lacks a portion of them. This sample carries approximately 48,000 clones, nearly 80% of them seen once, and the ten largest clones take about 3.9%. Germline CDR1 is MNHGY and CDR2 is SVAAGI. V dropped 3 bases and J dropped 4 bases, with 9 bases sitting between them. The CDR3 contains 14 residues. Study-level findings and limits: Among the lowest peripheral clonal expansion occurred in 0.1-3.0 mg/kg partial responders.

The sample consisted of CD4+ or CD8+ T cells sorted from blood, taken in a trial of the OX40 agonist ivuxolimab. This sequence joins TRBV6-9 and TRBJ1-4; D is ambiguous. This TCR came from an adult with an advanced solid tumor such as melanoma, head and neck, liver or kidney cancer. CDR3 bases: TGTGCCAGCAGTTACGGGCAGCTTAATGAAAAACTGTTTTTT. Translation: CASSYGQLNEKLFF.